Reported below is one T cell receptor beta chain. V lost 5 bases and J 0 bases, leaving 8 bases between the germline ends. The CDR3 loop spans 15 amino acids. CDR1 and CDR2 from the germline V gene are MNHEY and SVGAGI. Libraries were prepared by immunoSEQ multiplex PCR; TCRdb keeps only in-frame clonotypes and omits some of them. This table holds around 180,000 clones, approximately 86% found once. The data were obtained in a study of control samples from healthy donors and cancer patients. Material: blood. The J gene is TRBJ2-6, the V gene TRBV6-5; D not resolved. This sequence originates from a woman in her twenties or thirties in good health. Here the CDR3 DNA reads TGTGCCAGCAGTCACAAGGCCTCTGGGGCCAACGTCCTGACTTTC. Its translation: CASSHKASGANVLTF.